The T cell receptor (beta chain) under discussion was sequenced for a study of post-analysis software for immune sequencing data. Study-wide results and caveats: Several TRBV segments (TRBV5-6, TRBV5-1 and TRBV20-1 among them) occurred more frequently in patients than in controls.

This clonotype has more than one count but fewer than ten. The target antigen is unknown. Deletions cut 8 bases from V and 1 base from J, with 11 bases between. This CDR3 is built from 14 residues. Germline loops: CDR1 SGHTA, CDR2 FQGNSA. Every TCR beta cDNA library bore unique molecular identifiers. TCRdb itself ran the PCR reads through MiXCR, one entry per CDR3 protein. The profile shows hundreds of thousands of distinct CDR3 sequences, approximately 33% of them singletons. This sequence was found in a girl aged 5-17 years with multiple sclerosis. Sequenced: blood. The chain has TRBV7-2 and TRBJ2-2; either TRBD1 or TRBD2 may supply D (6 bases each). The CDR3 region is CASWGAGNTGELFF. Written as DNA, the CDR3 is TGTGCCAGCTGGGGGGCCGGGAACACCGGGGAGCTGTTTTTT.